This TCR beta chain is from a study of T cell changes during pregnancy in multiple sclerosis. Clones were read by immunoSEQ multiplex PCR, and TCRdb kept only the in-frame ones, dropping some. The sample includes more than 40,000 clones, about 92% seen only once; the top ten take 0.6% to 0.75%. Germline CDR1 and CDR2: SGHKS and YYEKEE (reference sequence). Deletions cut 2 bases from V and 3 bases from J, with 20 bases between. The CDR3 is 17 residues long. The chain employs TRBV5-5 and TRBJ1-1; weak D call: TRBD1 (6 bases). This sequence originates from a female donor with multiple sclerosis, enrolled in a pregnancy study. Sequences were derived from CD4+ T cells from peripheral blood mononuclear cells, sampled in the third trimester of pregnancy. CDR3 amino acids: CASSFGFTGGIDTEAFF. The CDR3 DNA reads as TGTGCCAGCAGCTTTGGGTTTACGGGGGGCATCGACACTGAAGCTTTCTTT.